One and the same sample provided the 25 T cell receptor beta chains below, sequenced in a study of cytomegalovirus exposure and HLA in healthy donors. Use of 60 Vbeta and 13 Jbeta primers characterized the PCR. Sequenced by immunoSEQ multiplex PCR; TCRdb stores in-frame clones only, minus some. The sample yields about 170,000 clones, around 80% seen once. The material sequenced was PBMCs. The receptors stem from a woman between 50 and 59 years old in good health and CMV-seropositive.

The chain is built from TRBV27 and TRBJ2-3; 7 bases agree with TRBD2. The V and J ends lost 3 bases and 2 bases, in that order; junction bases with no gene match: 5. This CDR3 comprises 15 residues. CDR1 MNHEY and CDR2 SMNVEV come from the germline V gene (reference sequence). The CDR3 loop is CASSLASGITDTQYF. The CDR3 DNA is TGTGCCAGCAGTTTGGCTAGCGGTATCACAGATACGCAGTATTTT.

V gene TRBV2 combines with J gene TRBJ2-7; tentatively, D is TRBD2 (6 bases). Trimming took off 11 bases at V and 3 bases at J, with 11 bases between the two ends. Germline loops: CDR1 SNHLY, CDR2 FYNNEI. The CDR3 runs to 11 residues. The CDR3 spells CAVGTFYEQYF. For the CDR3, the DNA is TGTGCCGTAGGGACTTTCTACGAGCAGTACTTC.

The chain links TRBV19 to TRBJ1-1, with TRBD1 identical over 8 bases. The CDR3 has 14 residues. Germline loops: CDR1 LNHDA, CDR2 SQIVND (reference sequence). The DNA of the CDR3 is TGTGCTTGTCGTGAACAGGGGGTGAACACTGAAGCTTTCTTT. Its translation is CACREQGVNTEAFF.

The gene calls are TRBV7-8 and TRBJ2-5; 10 positions agree with TRBD2. Germline V CDR1 and CDR2: SGHVS, FQNEAQ. The CDR3 is 14 residues long. Unmatched junction bases numbered 4, after V lost 2 bases and J lost 7 bases. CDR3 amino acids: CASSLSGTSATQYF. The CDR3 coding sequence is TGTGCCAGCAGCTTATCCGGGACTAGCGCGACCCAGTACTTC.

This chain connects TRBV7-2 to TRBJ1-3; perhaps TRBD1 as D (5 bases). Germline values: CDR1 SGHTA, CDR2 FQGNSA. The CDR3 is 16 amino acids. Trimming took 5 bases from V and 1 from J, leaving 15 bases between them. The CDR3 protein is CASSPSGSLSGNTIYF. Here the CDR3 DNA reads TGTGCCAGCAGCCCCTCAGGGTCCCTATCTGGAAACACCATATATTTT.

V is TRBV27 and J is TRBJ2-7; TRBD2 might be the D (7 bases). The CDR3 has 14 amino acids. Germline V gives CDR1 MNHEY, CDR2 SMNVEV (reference sequence). The V end was cut by 6 bases, the J end by 3 bases, with 15 bases between. The CDR3 sequence is CASRRRGADYEQYF. The CDR3 DNA reads TGTGCCAGCAGGCGACGGGGGGCTGACTACGAGCAGTACTTC.

The V and J genes are TRBV30 and TRBJ2-3, with a tentative D call TRBD2 (7 bases). Germline V CDR1 and CDR2: GTSNPN, SVGIG (reference sequence). The V end lost 5 bases, the J end lost 1 base, and 19 bases lay between the germline ends. This CDR3 is built from 16 residues. CDR3: CAWGGLRRGRTDTQYF. CDR3 bases: TGTGCCTGGGGGGGTCTGAGGCGGGGGCGCACAGATACGCAGTATTTT.

This clone was recorded a few times. This CDR3 reads CASSGQGANIQYF. In DNA, the CDR3 is TGTGCCAGTAGCGGACAGGGGGCAAACATTCAGTACTTC. The J gene is TRBJ2-4, the V gene TRBV19; 11 bases match TRBD1. The CDR3 is 13 residues long. Germline V gives CDR1 LNHDA, CDR2 SQIVND (reference sequence). V lost 6 bases, J lost 6 bases, and 1 base stayed unmatched.

The J gene is TRBJ1-1, the V gene TRBV10-3, with 8 bases lining up with TRBD1. Germline CDR1 is ENHRY and CDR2 is SYGVKD. With V trimmed by 6 bases and J by 0 bases, 15 bases remained unmatched. The CDR3 is 18 amino acids. CDR3 DNA: TGTGCCATCAGCCGGGGGGAGACAGGGGTAATACTGAACACTGAAGCTTTCTTT. Its translation: CAISRGETGVILNTEAFF.

V and J are TRBV2 and TRBJ2-5; TRBD2 matches at 9 bases. CDR1 and CDR2 from the germline V gene are SNHLY and FYNNEI. The V and J ends lost 6 bases and 4 bases, in that order; junction bases with no gene match: 6. The CDR3 covers 14 residues. CDR3 region: CASRAGGPRETQYF. The CDR3 coding sequence is TGTGCCAGCAGGGCGGGGGGGCCGCGAGAGACCCAGTACTTC.

This chain connects TRBV11-3 to TRBJ2-5; 9 bases are a match to TRBD1. CDR1 is SGHNT, CDR2 YENEEA, per germline. This CDR3 spans 14 amino acids. V lost 4 bases, J lost 4 bases, and 4 bases stayed unmatched. The DNA of the CDR3 is TGTGCCAGCAGCTCCCTGGGACAGGGAGAGACCCAGTACTTC. Amino acid sequence: CASSSLGQGETQYF. Supplemented by reference TRBV11-3 and TRBJ2-5, the full variable domain reads EAGVVQSPRYKIIEKKQPVAFWCNPISGHNTLYWYLQNLGQGPELLIRYENEEAVDDSQLPKDRFSAERLKGVDSTLKIQPAELGDSAVYLCASSSLGQGETQYFGPGTRLLVL.

This clone showed up just a few times. The CDR3 is CASSPSADSRTDTQYF. As DNA, the CDR3 is TGTGCCAGCAGCCCCTCCGCGGACAGCCGCACAGATACGCAGTATTTT. The chain has TRBV5-4 and TRBJ2-3, with D maybe TRBD1 (6 bases). CDR3 length: 16 amino acids. Germline V gene data show CDR1 as SGHNT and CDR2 as YYREEE (reference sequence). V lost 4 bases to trimming and J lost 1 base, with 16 bases between them.

CDR3 sequence: CASTRGLNTGELFF. CDR3 nucleotides: TGTGCCAGCACCCGGGGATTGAACACCGGGGAGCTGTTTTTT. The chain has TRBV2 and TRBJ2-2, with D maybe TRBD2 (5 bases). Germline V CDR1 and CDR2: SNHLY, FYNNEI. The length of the CDR3 is 14 residues. The V end lost 7 bases, the J end lost 1 base, and 10 bases lay between the germline ends.

This chain joins TRBV5-1 and TRBJ2-5, with 13 bases aligning to TRBD2. The CDR3 runs to 16 residues. Germline CDR1 SGHRS, CDR2 YFSETQ. The trim removed 4 bases at V and 2 bases at J, leaving 5 bases unmatched. The CDR3 protein is CASSPGLAGIQETQYF. As DNA, the CDR3 is TGCGCCAGCAGCCCGGGACTAGCGGGGATACAAGAGACCCAGTACTTC.

The rearrangement joins TRBV5-1 to TRBJ1-2; 7 nucleotides align to TRBD1. The germline CDR1 and CDR2 sequences are SGHRS and YFSETQ. The CDR3 covers 17 residues. With 4 bases clipped from V and 0 bases from J, the junction kept 12 bases outside the gene matches. In DNA form, the CDR3 reads TGCGCCAGCAGCCGGGAACAGGGGAGAAGAGCTAACTATGGCTACACCTTC. This translates into CASSREQGRRANYGYTF.

The chain carries TRBV7-2 and TRBJ2-7; 8 positions agree with TRBD1. Trimming cost V 3 bases and J 4 bases; bases outside gene matches: 11. Germline V gene lookup returns CDR1 SGHTA and CDR2 FQGNSA. The CDR3 length is 16 residues. CDR3 loop: CASSLGRGRKLYEQYF. The CDR3 DNA is TGTGCCAGCAGCTTGGGCAGGGGGCGAAAGTTATACGAGCAGTACTTC.

This clone has just a few counts. The CDR3, as DNA: TGCGCCAGCAGCTTGTTTGACAGAAACTACGAGCAGTACTTC. Amino acid sequence: CASSLFDRNYEQYF. This chain connects TRBV5-1 to TRBJ2-7; D is perhaps TRBD1 (5 bases). Germline assignment: CDR1 SGHRS and CDR2 YFSETQ. This CDR3 region has 14 residues. The V gene lost 1 base and the J gene lost 3 bases, with 11 bases spanning the gap.

The table lists this clone with a few counts. The chain recombines TRBV13 with TRBJ2-7; TRBD1 agrees at 7 bases. Germline V gene sequence: CDR1 PRHDT, CDR2 FYEKMQ (reference sequence). The CDR3 spans 14 residues. The V and J ends lost 5 bases and 3 bases, in that order; junction bases with no gene match: 7. The CDR3 spells CASSQYGQVYEQYF. The CDR3 bases are TGTGCCAGCAGCCAATATGGACAGGTCTACGAGCAGTACTTC.

Here the CDR3 reads CASRKQQTGITEAFF. The CDR3 nucleotides are TGTGCCAGCAGGAAACAACAGACAGGGATCACTGAAGCTTTCTTT. This rearrangement joins TRBV7-2 to TRBJ1-1; 7 positions agree with TRBD1. This CDR3 is built from 15 residues. CDR1 SGHTA and CDR2 FQGNSA come from the germline V gene. V lost 6 bases and J lost 4; bases outside the gene matches: 11.

The chain couples TRBV18 to TRBJ2-2; no reliable D call. Germline values: CDR1 KGHSH, CDR2 LQKENI. The V and J ends lost 6 bases and 3 bases respectively, with 5 bases between them. The CDR3 is 12 amino acids. The chain's CDR3 is CASSRDTGELFF. The CDR3 bases are TGTGCCAGCTCTCGCGACACCGGGGAGCTGTTTTTT.

The rearrangement uses TRBV28 and TRBJ1-5; D gene unclear. The CDR3 spans 14 residues. Between the trimmed V and J ends, which lost 4 bases and 1 base, there was a span of 8 bases. Germline V CDR1 and CDR2: MDHEN, SYDVKM. CDR3 residues: CASSYGRSNQPQHF. DNA of the CDR3: TGTGCCAGCAGTTACGGGAGAAGCAATCAGCCCCAGCATTTT.

The V call is TRBV5-4, the J call TRBJ2-7, with D perhaps TRBD2 (5 bases). The CDR3 is 12 amino acids. V was trimmed by 1 base and J by 12 bases, leaving 14 bases between them. Germline V gene lookup returns CDR1 SGHNT and CDR2 YYREEE (reference sequence). Here the CDR3 DNA reads TGTGCCAGCAGCTTGTCGGAGCGGTTGTGGTACTTC. As protein: CASSLSERLWYF.

V is TRBV29-1 and J is TRBJ2-7, with D possibly matching TRBD2 (6 bases). This CDR3 contains 15 residues. In germline, CDR1 is SQVTM, CDR2 ANQGSEA. V dropped 1 base and J dropped 0 bases, with 13 bases sitting between them. CDR3: CSVEVWRESSYEQYF. CDR3 DNA: TGCAGCGTTGAAGTTTGGAGGGAGAGCTCCTACGAGCAGTACTTC.

V and J are TRBV30 and TRBJ2-5; tentatively, D is TRBD2 (5 bases). The J call could be wrong; TRBJ2-7 is a better fit for the DNA end. The CDR3 loop spans 13 amino acids. Germline lookup yields CDR1 GTSNPN and CDR2 SVGIG (reference sequence). The CDR3 spells CAWSPGNLYEQYF. CDR3 in DNA: TGTGCCTGGTCCCCGGGAAACCTCTACGAGCAGTACTTC.

In DNA, the CDR3 is TGTGGCGGGGACCTGTCCGGGGAGCTGTTTTTT. Its translation: CGGDLSGELFF. The chain is built from TRBV7-3 and TRBJ2-2, with a possible D match to TRBD2 (6 bases). This CDR3 spans 11 amino acids. The germline V gene has CDR1 SGHTA and CDR2 FQGTGA.